These 16 T cell receptor beta chains originate from one sample sequenced in a study of T-cell reconstitution after alpha-beta-depleted transplantation in children. The TCRbeta library incorporated unique molecular identifiers. Each CDR3 protein is one row after TCRdb ran MiXCR on the PCR reads. The table includes 200,000 to 300,000 distinct CDR3 sequences, about 12% detected once. This specimen was PBMCs from the stem cell graft donor, taken from the stem cell graft. These receptors came from a human donor who donated a stem cell graft to a child with acute lymphoblastic leukemia.

Remarks on this clonotype: This could be a read error, since a much larger clone is one nucleotide away. V gene TRBV30 combines with J gene TRBJ1-1; no clear D. This CDR3 has 13 residues. CDR1 and CDR2 from the germline V gene are GTSNPN and SVGIG (reference sequence). The CDR3 coding sequence is TGTGCCTGGAGTTATGGAGCGAACACTGAATCTTTCTTT. Translated: CAWSYGANTESFF.

Ten or more counts support this clonotype. The chain is built from TRBV6-2 or TRBV6-3 and TRBJ2-7; 10 nucleotides line up with TRBD1. The CDR3 has 15 amino acids. Germline V gene data show CDR1 as MNHEY and CDR2 as SVGEGT. Unmatched junction bases numbered 5, after V lost 3 bases and J lost 3 bases. The CDR3 loop reads CASSYPGTGVYEQYF. CDR3 DNA sequence: TGTGCCAGCAGTTATCCCGGGACAGGGGTCTACGAGCAGTACTTC.

The table lists this clonotype with many counts. The V gene is TRBV20-1, the J gene TRBJ2-7; 7 bases map to TRBD1. Germline V CDR1 and CDR2: DFQATT, SNEGSKA (reference sequence). After removal of 7 bases from V and 0 bases from J, the junction contained 9 bases not matched to a gene. This CDR3 has 14 residues. The CDR3 loop reads CSVQGTASSYEQYF. CDR3 in DNA: TGCAGTGTACAAGGGACAGCTAGCTCCTACGAGCAGTACTTC.

This clonotype was counted at least ten times. The V gene is TRBV4-2, the J gene TRBJ2-3, with 12 bases fitting TRBD2. Germline values: CDR1 LGHNA, CDR2 YNFKEQ. The CDR3 runs 16 residues. Trimming cost V 0 bases and J 8 bases; bases outside gene matches: 6. CDR3 loop: CASSQDRLAGGRTQYF. The CDR3 DNA reads TGTGCCAGCAGCCAAGATAGGCTAGCGGGGGGGCGTACGCAGTATTTT.

This clonotype has at least ten counts. The genes are TRBV5-1 and TRBJ2-7; D uncertain. The germline V gene encodes CDR1 SGHRS and CDR2 YFSETQ. Trimming removed 0 bases at V and 2 bases at J, with 9 bases between. The CDR3 sequence is 14 residues long. The CDR3 nucleotides are TGCGCCAGCAGCTTGGTGGTAGGGACCTACGAGCAGTACTTC. This translates into CASSLVVGTYEQYF.

There are many counts of this clonotype. This chain links TRBV6-1 with TRBJ2-7, with TRBD2 as a possible D gene (6 bases). With 3 bases removed from V and 4 bases from J, the gap between germline ends came to 16 bases. Germline CDR1 is MNHNS and CDR2 is SASEGT. The CDR3 runs to 15 residues. The CDR3 region has the DNA TGTGCCAGCAGTGAGCCCCCGGGGGTGGGATACGAGCAGTACTTC. Its translation is CASSEPPGVGYEQYF.

This clonotype was counted at least ten times. This rearrangement joins TRBV5-1 to TRBJ2-1, with D possibly being TRBD2 (6 bases). CDR1 and CDR2 from the germline V gene are SGHRS and YFSETQ. The CDR3 loop spans 15 amino acids. V was cut by 2 bases and J by 6 bases, with 15 bases left in between. CDR3: CASSLSGAVGNEQFF. The CDR3 DNA follows: TGCGCCAGCAGCTTATCGGGAGCAGTCGGCAATGAGCAGTTCTTC.

The chain couples TRBV5-1 to TRBJ2-1, with 11 positions matching TRBD2. The germline gives CDR1 SGHRS, CDR2 YFSETQ. The CDR3 sequence is 16 residues long. Unmatched junction bases numbered 6, after V lost 7 bases and J lost 0 bases. CDR3 region: CASGFSGGASYNEQFF. DNA of the CDR3: TGCGCCAGCGGGTTTAGCGGGGGGGCCTCCTACAATGAGCAGTTCTTC.

This clonotype was seen many times. The chain employs TRBV12-3 or TRBV12-4 and TRBJ1-1; D unresolved. The ends were cut back, 4 bases at V and 0 bases at J, with 3 bases in the middle. CDR3 size: 12 residues. The CDR3 sequence: CASSSMNTEAFF. The CDR3, as DNA: TGTGCCAGCAGTTCAATGAACACTGAAGCTTTCTTT.

This clonotype was detected ten times or more. The CDR3 nucleotides read TGCAGCGTTGCCGGGACTAGCGGGAGGGTAAATGAGCAGTTCTTC. Its protein product is CSVAGTSGRVNEQFF. This chain joins TRBV29-1 and TRBJ2-1; 16 bases are shared with TRBD2. The trim removed 4 bases at V and 7 bases at J, leaving 4 bases unmatched. CDR3 length: 15 residues. Germline loops: CDR1 SQVTM, CDR2 ANQGSEA.

In this sample, this clonotype turned up many times. V is TRBV28 and J is TRBJ2-7, with 8 bases that match TRBD1. The V and J ends lost 4 bases and 2 bases, in that order; junction bases with no gene match: 16. The CDR3 extends over 18 amino acids. Germline V gene lookup returns CDR1 MDHEN and CDR2 SYDVKM. CDR3 loop: CASSSTWVRQGLPYEQYF. CDR3 bases: TGTGCCAGCAGTTCCACCTGGGTACGACAGGGGCTACCCTACGAGCAGTACTTC.

This clonotype was picked up many times. This chain joins TRBV5-5 and TRBJ1-1; D gene uncertain. V was trimmed by 4 bases and J by 5 bases, leaving 9 bases between them. The germline V gene has CDR1 SGHKS and CDR2 YYEKEE (reference sequence). The CDR3 length is 12 residues. CDR3 in DNA: TGTGCCAGCAGCCCACCATCAACTGAAGCTTTCTTT. Translation gives CASSPPSTEAFF. Filled out from reference TRBV5-5 and TRBJ1-1, the complete variable domain reads DAGVTQSPTHLIKTRGQQVTLRCSPISGHKSVSWYQQVLGQGPQFIFQYYEKEERGRGNFPDRFSARQFPNYSSELNVNALLLGDSALYLCASSPPSTEAFFGQGTRLTVV.

Ten or more counts support this clonotype. The chain has TRBV13 and TRBJ2-3; 9 bases agree with TRBD2. Germline V gives CDR1 PRHDT, CDR2 FYEKMQ (reference sequence). CDR3 length equals 17 residues. V was clipped by 1 base and J by 5 bases; unmatched bases: 10. CDR3 DNA: TGTGCCAGCAGCTTAGATTCTCCAGCGGGAGGTCTAGATACGCAGTATTTT. Translation: CASSLDSPAGGLDTQYF. Full variable domain (remainder filled in from reference TRBV13 and TRBJ2-3): AAGVIQSPRHLIKEKRETATLKCYPIPRHDTVYWYQQGPGQDPQFLISFYEKMQSDKGSIPDRFSAQQFSDYHSELNMSSLELGDSALYFCASSLDSPAGGLDTQYFGPGTRLTVL.

Many counts were recorded for this clonotype. This chain links TRBV20-1 with TRBJ1-2; D not resolved. Germline V gives CDR1 DFQATT, CDR2 SNEGSKA (reference sequence). V dropped 1 base and J dropped 4 bases, with 16 bases sitting between them. The CDR3 contains 15 residues. The CDR3 DNA reads as TGCAGTGCTAGAGCGAAGCCTCCTATGCCCTATGGCTACACCTTC. It specifies CSARAKPPMPYGYTF.

This clonotype was counted ten times or more. The J gene is TRBJ1-6, the V gene TRBV5-5; possible D gene TRBD1, 5 bases. Trimming cost V 4 bases and J 4 bases, with 15 bases left between them. The CDR3 spans 16 residues. Germline lookup yields CDR1 SGHKS and CDR2 YYEKEE (reference sequence). The CDR3 DNA reads TGTGCCAGCAGCCGGACACCAATGACATATAATTCACCCCTCCACTTT. Translated: CASSRTPMTYNSPLHF.

This clonotype was observed at least ten times. The chain carries TRBV20-1 and TRBJ2-1; D is perhaps TRBD2 (6 bases). The V end lost 3 bases, the J end lost 2 bases, and 8 bases lay between the germline ends. The germline V gene has CDR1 DFQATT and CDR2 SNEGSKA (reference sequence). This CDR3 comprises 13 residues. DNA for the CDR3: TGCAGTGCTAGTGGCGGGACCTACAATGAGCAGTTCTTC. Amino acids: CSASGGTYNEQFF.